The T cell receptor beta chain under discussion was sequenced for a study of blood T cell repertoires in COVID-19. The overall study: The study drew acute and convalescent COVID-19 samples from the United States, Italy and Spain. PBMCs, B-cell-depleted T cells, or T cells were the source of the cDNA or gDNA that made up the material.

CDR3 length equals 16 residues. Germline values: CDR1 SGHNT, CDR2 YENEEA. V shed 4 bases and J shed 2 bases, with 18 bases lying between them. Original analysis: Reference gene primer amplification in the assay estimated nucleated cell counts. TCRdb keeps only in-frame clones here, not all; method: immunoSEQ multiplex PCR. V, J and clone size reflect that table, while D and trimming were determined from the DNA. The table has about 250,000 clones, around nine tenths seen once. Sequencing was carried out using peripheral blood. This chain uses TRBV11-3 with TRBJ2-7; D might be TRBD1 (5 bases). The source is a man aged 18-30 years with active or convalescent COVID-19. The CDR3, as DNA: TGTGCCAGCAGCTCGAGCTCGGGTGGCAGGGCCTACGAGCAGTACTTC. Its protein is CASSSSSGGRAYEQYF.